One sample yielded the 20 T cell receptor beta chains listed below, sequenced in a study of CD8 T cells in Susac syndrome. Roughly 0.45 to 1 ug RNA was reverse transcribed with random hexamers. TCRdb recomputed calls from the immunoSEQ multiplex PCR reads with MiXCR, one row per CDR3 protein. The table includes over 200,000 distinct CDR3 sequences, around 93% detected once. Sequencing input: CD4+ T cells from PBMCs. These receptors were obtained from a human donor with multiple sclerosis.

The V call is TRBV2, the J call TRBJ1-5; no reliable D call. The CDR3 length is 12 residues. The germline CDR1 and CDR2 sequences are SNHLY and FYNNEI. Trimming removed 3 bases at V and 9 bases at J, with 9 bases between. This chain's CDR3 is CASSDEERPQHF. CDR3 bases: TGTGCCAGCAGTGATGAGGAGCGGCCCCAGCATTTT.

J is TRBJ1-6 and V is TRBV7-9, with D possibly being TRBD1 (6 bases). The CDR3 extends over 15 amino acids. Trimming pared 6 bases from V and 5 bases from J, leaving 14 bases between. Germline V lookup: CDR1 SEHNR, CDR2 FQNEAQ (reference sequence). CDR3 in DNA: TGTGCCAGCAGTTCCGCAACAGGGAATAATTCACCCCTCCACTTT. Protein: CASSSATGNNSPLHF. Full variable domain (missing parts from reference TRBV7-9 and TRBJ1-6): DTGVSQNPRHKITKRGQNVTFRCDPISEHNRLYWYRQTLGQGPEFLTYFQNEAQLEKSRLLSDRFSAERPKGSFSTLEIQRTEQGDSAMYLCASSSATGNNSPLHFGNGTRLTVT.

V is TRBV12-3 or TRBV12-4 and J is TRBJ2-7; the match to TRBD1 covers 8 bases. With 6 bases clipped from V and 3 bases from J, the junction kept 10 bases outside the gene matches. The CDR3 runs to 15 residues. CDR3 residues: CASRTSGTGYYEQYF. CDR3 bases: TGTGCCAGCAGGACCTCCGGGACAGGTTACTACGAGCAGTACTTC.

The rearrangement uses TRBV15 and TRBJ1-5, with no clear D. Trimming shortened V by 2 bases and J by 0 bases, and 11 bases separated the two germline ends. CDR1 and CDR2 (germline): LNHNV, YYDKDF (reference sequence). This CDR3 has 16 residues. Written as DNA, the CDR3 is TGTGCCACCAGCAGATTGCAGACTTCTAGCAATCAGCCCCAGCATTTT. Translated, it gives CATSRLQTSSNQPQHF.

A few counts support this clonotype. The chain recombines TRBV6-4 with TRBJ2-3; 8 nucleotides agree with TRBD2. V gave up 4 bases and J gave up 0 bases; unmatched junction bases: 3. The CDR3 runs 15 residues. The V gene's germline CDR1 is MRHNA and CDR2 SNTAGT. CDR3 nucleotides: TGTGCCAGCAGTGCCGAGCGGGGGAGCACAGATACGCAGTATTTT. Protein sequence: CASSAERGSTDTQYF.

The genes are TRBV6-2 or TRBV6-3 and TRBJ1-2; tentative D call: TRBD1 (5 bases). From germline, CDR1 is MNHEY and CDR2 SVGEGT. V lost 8 bases to trimming and J lost 2 bases, with 12 bases between them. The CDR3 totals 13 residues. The CDR3 loop is CASAPGPNYGYTF. The CDR3 nucleotides are TGTGCCAGCGCCCCAGGGCCCAACTATGGCTACACCTTC.

The V call is TRBV9, the J call TRBJ1-3; D is unresolved. This CDR3 has 17 amino acids. The germline V and J ends were trimmed by 0 bases and 0 bases, with 13 bases remaining between them. In germline, CDR1 is SGDLS, CDR2 YYNGEE. The CDR3 DNA reads as TGTGCCAGCAGCGTAGGGGTCGACACACTCTCTGGAAACACCATATATTTT. This codes for CASSVGVDTLSGNTIYF.

The V gene is TRBV20-1, the J gene TRBJ1-1; D ambiguous. Germline CDR1 reads DFQATT; CDR2 reads SNEGSKA (reference sequence). The CDR3 extends over 14 amino acids. V was cut by 4 bases and J by 0 bases, with 12 bases left in between. CDR3 residues: CSAIVWGMNTEAFF. The CDR3 coding sequence is TGCAGTGCTATAGTCTGGGGAATGAACACTGAAGCTTTCTTT.

The chain employs TRBV20-1 and TRBJ2-2; perhaps TRBD2 as D (5 bases). V was pared by 1 base and J by 4 bases, with 16 bases between. Germline V gene lookup returns CDR1 DFQATT and CDR2 SNEGSKA (reference sequence). This CDR3 region has 16 residues. CDR3 sequence: CSARVGGPPSTGELFF. The CDR3 region has the DNA TGCAGTGCTAGAGTTGGAGGACCGCCGAGCACCGGGGAGCTGTTTTTT.

The V and J genes are TRBV30 and TRBJ2-1; D possibly corresponds to TRBD1 (5 bases). Trimming pared 1 base from V and 3 bases from J, leaving 7 bases between. Germline V CDR1 and CDR2: GTSNPN, SVGIG (reference sequence). CDR3 length: 13 amino acids. CDR3 sequence: CAWSGQNYNEQFF. In DNA, the CDR3 is TGTGCCTGGAGTGGACAGAACTACAATGAGCAGTTCTTC. The whole variable domain, filled in from reference TRBV30 and TRBJ2-1, reads SQTIHQWPATLVQPVGSPLSLECTVEGTSNPNLYWYRQAAGRGLQLLFYSVGIGQISSEVPQNLSASRPQDRQFILSSKKLLLSDSGFYLCAWSGQNYNEQFFGPGTRLTVL.

The V and J genes are TRBV3-1 and TRBJ2-1; D possibly corresponds to TRBD2 (5 bases). This CDR3 comprises 16 residues. Germline lookup yields CDR1 LGHDT and CDR2 YNNKEL (reference sequence). V lost 4 bases and J lost 0, with 13 bases in between. The CDR3 DNA sequence: TGTGCCAGCAGCCTAGCCGGGGTGGGCTCCTACAATGAGCAGTTCTTC. This translates into CASSLAGVGSYNEQFF.

This chain connects TRBV30 to TRBJ1-2; a possible D gene is TRBD1 (5 bases). CDR1 is GTSNPN, CDR2 SVGIG, per germline (reference sequence). V was clipped by 3 bases and J by 4 bases, with 9 bases between them. The CDR3 extends over 12 amino acids. The DNA for the CDR3 is TGTGCCTGGAGCCCAACAGGCTATGGCTACACCTTC. Its protein is CAWSPTGYGYTF.

This clonotype was observed once. The J gene is TRBJ2-7, the V gene TRBV7-2; D is possibly TRBD2 (6 bases). The V and J ends lost 1 base and 0 bases respectively, with 10 bases between them. This CDR3 is 15 amino acids long. From germline, CDR1 is SGHTA and CDR2 FQGNSA. Here the CDR3 DNA reads TGTGCCAGCAGCTTAGACGGGACTTTCTCCTACGAGCAGTACTTC. Translating gives CASSLDGTFSYEQYF. Using reference TRBV7-2 and TRBJ2-7 for the parts outside the CDR3, the full variable domain is GAGVSQSPSNKVTEKGKDVELRCDPISGHTALYWYRQSLGQGLEFLIYFQGNSAPDKSGLPSDRFSAERTGGSVSTLTIQRTQQEDSAVYLCASSLDGTFSYEQYFGPGTRLTVT.

This clonotype was seen a handful of times. The DNA of the CDR3 is TGTGCCAGTAGGCTAGCGGGCCAAGAGACCCAGTACTTC. Translation: CASRLAGQETQYF. The rearrangement uses TRBV19 and TRBJ2-5; 8 bases align to TRBD2. Germline V gene data show CDR1 as LNHDA and CDR2 as SQIVND (reference sequence). This CDR3 spans 13 amino acids. The ends lost 6 bases at V and 1 base at J; junction bases unmatched: 1.

This sequence joins TRBV29-1 and TRBJ1-1; D not certain. CDR3 size: 14 residues. The germline gives CDR1 SQVTM, CDR2 ANQGSEA. Between the trimmed V and J ends, which lost 7 bases and 4 bases, there was a span of 19 bases. The CDR3 loop reads CSASFADWGTEAFF. CDR3 bases: TGCAGCGCCAGCTTCGCGGATTGGGGCACTGAAGCTTTCTTT.

This clonotype is a singleton in its sample. This rearrangement joins TRBV14 to TRBJ2-6; D is perhaps TRBD1 (6 bases). CDR1 and CDR2 from the germline V gene are SGHDN and FVKESK. This CDR3 is 17 amino acids long. V was shortened by 0 bases and J by 4 bases, with 13 bases between the two germline ends. The CDR3 loop is CASSQDYNRAGANVLTF. DNA of the CDR3: TGTGCCAGCAGCCAAGATTACAACAGGGCCGGGGCCAACGTCCTGACTTTC.

The chain combines TRBV20-1 with TRBJ2-6; D remains ambiguous. V lost 2 bases, J lost 0 bases, and 2 bases lay in between. This CDR3 region has 13 residues. Germline-derived CDR1 and CDR2 are DFQATT and SNEGSKA (reference sequence). The CDR3 bases are TGCAGTGCTAGACTCTCTGGGGCCAACGTCCTGACTTTC. Its protein product is CSARLSGANVLTF.

CDR3 sequence: CSAIGPVNQPQHF. DNA for the CDR3: TGCAGTGCTATCGGTCCTGTCAATCAGCCCCAGCATTTT. The chain carries TRBV20-1 and TRBJ1-5; D not certain. V was shortened by 4 bases and J by 3 bases, with 10 bases between the two germline ends. Germline CDR1 reads DFQATT; CDR2 reads SNEGSKA (reference sequence). CDR3 length: 13 residues.

This chain joins TRBV20-1 and TRBJ1-2; D gene ambiguous. This CDR3 contains 13 residues. Trimming removed 5 bases at V and 6 bases at J, with 16 bases between. CDR1 is DFQATT and CDR2 is SNEGSKA in the germline V gene (reference sequence). The CDR3 region is CSADTRRADGYTF. The CDR3 DNA sequence: TGCAGTGCTGATACTCGAAGGGCCGATGGCTACACCTTC.

CDR3 sequence: CASSSTGVNIQYF. The CDR3 nucleotides are TGCGCCAGCAGCTCGACAGGGGTAAACATTCAGTACTTC. V gene TRBV5-1 combines with J gene TRBJ2-4; 8 bases line up with TRBD1. Germline lookup yields CDR1 SGHRS and CDR2 YFSETQ. The CDR3 has 13 residues. The junction had 2 bases not matched to a gene; V was cut back by 3 bases and J by 6 bases.